The text below deals with one TCR beta chain. Treatment indicated: preoperative locoregional IRX-2 cytokine immunotherapy. Samples came from a phase Ib trial of preoperative locoregional IRX-2 cytokine immunotherapy. The entry originates in a study of preoperative IRX-2 immunotherapy in early breast cancer. There are 13 residues in the CDR3. Germline lookup yields CDR1 MNHEY and CDR2 SVGAGI. V was clipped by 4 bases and J by 5 bases; unmatched bases: 4. Some clones are missing from TCRdb's copy, which holds only in-frame ones; the method was immunoSEQ multiplex PCR. This repertoire shows approximately 34,000 clones, nearly 95% found once; its top ten account for around 6.6%.

The sample here was taken from a patient treated with IRX-2 immunotherapy. The receptor was derived from a human donor with breast cancer. The chain employs TRBV6-5 and TRBJ1-2; 7 positions agree with TRBD1. The CDR3 is CASSLDRRYGYTF. The DNA of the CDR3 is TGTGCCAGCAGTTTGGACAGGAGGTATGGCTACACCTTC.